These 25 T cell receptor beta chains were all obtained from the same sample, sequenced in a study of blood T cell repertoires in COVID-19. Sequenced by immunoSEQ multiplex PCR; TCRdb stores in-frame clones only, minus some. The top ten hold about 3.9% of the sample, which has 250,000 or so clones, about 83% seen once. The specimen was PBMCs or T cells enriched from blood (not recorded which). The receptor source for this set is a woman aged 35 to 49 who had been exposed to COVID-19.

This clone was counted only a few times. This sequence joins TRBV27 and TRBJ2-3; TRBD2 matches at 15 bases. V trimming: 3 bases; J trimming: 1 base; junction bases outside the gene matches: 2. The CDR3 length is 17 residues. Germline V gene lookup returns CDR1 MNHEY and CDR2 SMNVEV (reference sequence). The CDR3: CASSFGLAGGGTDTQYF. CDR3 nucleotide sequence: TGTGCCAGCAGTTTCGGACTAGCGGGGGGGGGCACAGATACGCAGTATTTT.

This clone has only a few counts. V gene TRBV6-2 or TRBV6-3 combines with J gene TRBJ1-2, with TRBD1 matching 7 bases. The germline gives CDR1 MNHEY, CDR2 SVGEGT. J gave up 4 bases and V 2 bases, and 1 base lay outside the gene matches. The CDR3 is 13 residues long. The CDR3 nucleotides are TGTGCCAGCAGTTACCGGGACAGCTATGGCTACACCTTC. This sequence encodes CASSYRDSYGYTF.

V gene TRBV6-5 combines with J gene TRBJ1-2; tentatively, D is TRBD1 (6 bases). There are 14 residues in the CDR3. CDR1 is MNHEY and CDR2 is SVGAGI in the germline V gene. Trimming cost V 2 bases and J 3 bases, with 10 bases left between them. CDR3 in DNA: TGTGCCAGCAGTTACGACCCAGGGGACTATGGCTACACCTTC. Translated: CASSYDPGDYGYTF.

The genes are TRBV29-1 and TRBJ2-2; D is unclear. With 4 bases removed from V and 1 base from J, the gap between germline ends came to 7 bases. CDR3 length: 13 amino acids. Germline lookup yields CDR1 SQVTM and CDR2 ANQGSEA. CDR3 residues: CSVGALNTGELFF. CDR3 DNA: TGCAGCGTTGGGGCGTTGAACACCGGGGAGCTGTTTTTT.

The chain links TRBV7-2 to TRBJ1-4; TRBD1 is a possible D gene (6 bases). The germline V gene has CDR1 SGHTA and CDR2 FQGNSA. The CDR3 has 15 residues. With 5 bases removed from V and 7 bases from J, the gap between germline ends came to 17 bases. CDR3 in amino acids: CASSRLGGAAEKLFF. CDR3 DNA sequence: TGTGCCAGCAGCCGTCTAGGGGGGGCAGCTGAAAAACTGTTTTTT.

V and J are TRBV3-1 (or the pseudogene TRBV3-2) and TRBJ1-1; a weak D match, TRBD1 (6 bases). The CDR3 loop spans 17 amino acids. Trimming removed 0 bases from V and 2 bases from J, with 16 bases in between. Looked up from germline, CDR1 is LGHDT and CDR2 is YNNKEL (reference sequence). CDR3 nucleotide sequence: TGTGCCAGCAGCCAAGAAGGGGGACCGCGGCTCAACACTGAAGCTTTCTTT. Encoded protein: CASSQEGGPRLNTEAFF.

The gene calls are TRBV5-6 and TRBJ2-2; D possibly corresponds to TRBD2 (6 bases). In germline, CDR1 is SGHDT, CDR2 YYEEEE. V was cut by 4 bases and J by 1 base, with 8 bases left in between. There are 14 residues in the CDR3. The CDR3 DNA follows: TGTGCCAGCAGCCGGGGGATGAACACCGGGGAGCTGTTTTTT. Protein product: CASSRGMNTGELFF.

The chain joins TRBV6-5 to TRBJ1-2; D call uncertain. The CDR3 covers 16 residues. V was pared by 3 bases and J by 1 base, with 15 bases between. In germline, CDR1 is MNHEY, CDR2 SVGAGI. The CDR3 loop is CASSYFRTPNNYGYTF. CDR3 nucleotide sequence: TGTGCCAGCAGTTATTTCAGGACTCCCAATAACTATGGCTACACCTTC.

CDR3: CASSLQQGEKLFF. Written as DNA, the CDR3 is TGTGCCAGCAGTTTACAACAGGGGGAAAAACTGTTTTTT. V and J are TRBV12-3 or TRBV12-4 and TRBJ1-4, with 7 bases lining up with TRBD1. J gave up 8 bases and V 2 bases, and 2 bases lay outside the gene matches. The CDR3 has 13 residues.

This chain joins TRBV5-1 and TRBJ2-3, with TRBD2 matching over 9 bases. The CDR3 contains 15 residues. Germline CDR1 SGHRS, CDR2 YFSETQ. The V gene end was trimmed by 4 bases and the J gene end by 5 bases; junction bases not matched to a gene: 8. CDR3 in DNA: TGCGCCAGCAGCCCGCCGGGACTAGCTGGAGATACGCAGTATTTT. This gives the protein CASSPPGLAGDTQYF. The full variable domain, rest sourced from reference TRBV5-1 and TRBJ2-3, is KAGVTQTPRYLIKTRGQQVTLSCSPISGHRSVSWYQQTPGQGLQFLFEYFSETQRNKGNFPGRFSGRQFSNSRSEMNVSTLELGDSALYLCASSPPGLAGDTQYFGPGTRLTVL.

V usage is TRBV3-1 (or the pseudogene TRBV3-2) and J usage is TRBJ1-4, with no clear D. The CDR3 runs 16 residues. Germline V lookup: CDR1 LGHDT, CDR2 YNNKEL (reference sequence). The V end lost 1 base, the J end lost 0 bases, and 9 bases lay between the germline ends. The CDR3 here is CASSQAVFATNEKLFF. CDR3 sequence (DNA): TGTGCCAGCAGCCAAGCCGTGTTTGCAACTAATGAAAAACTGTTTTTT.

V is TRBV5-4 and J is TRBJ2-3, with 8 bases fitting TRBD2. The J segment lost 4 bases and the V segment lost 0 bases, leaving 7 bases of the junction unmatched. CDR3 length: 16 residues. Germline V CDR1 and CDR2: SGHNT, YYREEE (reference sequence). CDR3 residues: CASSLDGGASADTQYF. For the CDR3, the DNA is TGTGCCAGCAGCTTGGACGGGGGGGCCTCCGCAGATACGCAGTATTTT.

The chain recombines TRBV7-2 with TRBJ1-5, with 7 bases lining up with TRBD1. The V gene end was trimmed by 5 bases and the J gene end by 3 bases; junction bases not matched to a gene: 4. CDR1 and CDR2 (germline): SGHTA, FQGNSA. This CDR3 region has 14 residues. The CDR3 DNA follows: TGTGCCAGCAGCCCTGACAGGGCCAATCAGCCCCAGCATTTT. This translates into CASSPDRANQPQHF.

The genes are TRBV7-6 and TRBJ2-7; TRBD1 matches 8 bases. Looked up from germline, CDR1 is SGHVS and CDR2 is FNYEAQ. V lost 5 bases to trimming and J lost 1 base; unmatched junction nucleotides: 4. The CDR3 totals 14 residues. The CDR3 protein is CASSPGGQSYEQYF. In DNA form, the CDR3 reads TGTGCCAGCAGCCCAGGGGGCCAGTCCTACGAGCAGTACTTC.

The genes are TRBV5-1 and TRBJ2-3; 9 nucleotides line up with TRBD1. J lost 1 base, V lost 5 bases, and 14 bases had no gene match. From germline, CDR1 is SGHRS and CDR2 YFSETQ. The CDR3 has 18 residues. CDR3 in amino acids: CASSPPVQGAGGTDTQYF. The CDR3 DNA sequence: TGCGCCAGCAGTCCCCCTGTACAGGGGGCAGGTGGCACAGATACGCAGTATTTT. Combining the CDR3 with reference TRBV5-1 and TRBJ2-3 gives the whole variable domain KAGVTQTPRYLIKTRGQQVTLSCSPISGHRSVSWYQQTPGQGLQFLFEYFSETQRNKGNFPGRFSGRQFSNSRSEMNVSTLELGDSALYLCASSPPVQGAGGTDTQYFGPGTRLTVL.

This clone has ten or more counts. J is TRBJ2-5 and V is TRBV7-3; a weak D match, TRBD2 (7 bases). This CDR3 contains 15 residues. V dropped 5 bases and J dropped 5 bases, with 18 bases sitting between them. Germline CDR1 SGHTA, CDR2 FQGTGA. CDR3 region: CASSVPGGAQETQYF. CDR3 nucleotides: TGTGCCAGCAGCGTGCCGGGGGGCGCGCAGGAGACCCAGTACTTC.

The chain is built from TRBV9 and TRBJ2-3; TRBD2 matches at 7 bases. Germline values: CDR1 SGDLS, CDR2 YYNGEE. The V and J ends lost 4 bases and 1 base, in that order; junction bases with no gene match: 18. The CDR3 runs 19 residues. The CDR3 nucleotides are TGTGCCAGCAGCCCTGAGGGTAGCGGGTTACCTCTGGGCACAGATACGCAGTATTTT. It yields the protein CASSPEGSGLPLGTDTQYF.

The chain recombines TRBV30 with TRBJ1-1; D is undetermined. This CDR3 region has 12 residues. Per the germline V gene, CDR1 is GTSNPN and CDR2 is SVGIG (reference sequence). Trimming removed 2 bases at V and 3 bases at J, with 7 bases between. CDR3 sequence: CAWSRVYTEAFF. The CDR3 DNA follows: TGTGCCTGGAGTCGAGTTTACACTGAAGCTTTCTTT.

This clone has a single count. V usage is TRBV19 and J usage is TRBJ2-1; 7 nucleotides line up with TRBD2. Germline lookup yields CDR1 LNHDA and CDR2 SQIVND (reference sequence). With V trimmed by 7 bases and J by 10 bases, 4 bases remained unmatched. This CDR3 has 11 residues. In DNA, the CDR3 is TGTGCCAGTACAAGCGGGGTCGAGCAGTTCTTC. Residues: CASTSGVEQFF.

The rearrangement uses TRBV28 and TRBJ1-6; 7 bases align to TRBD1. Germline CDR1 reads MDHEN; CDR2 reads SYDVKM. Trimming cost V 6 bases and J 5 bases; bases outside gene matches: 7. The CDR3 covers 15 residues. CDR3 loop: CASRSQGSDNSPLHF. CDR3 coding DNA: TGTGCCAGCAGATCACAGGGGAGTGATAATTCACCCCTCCACTTT.

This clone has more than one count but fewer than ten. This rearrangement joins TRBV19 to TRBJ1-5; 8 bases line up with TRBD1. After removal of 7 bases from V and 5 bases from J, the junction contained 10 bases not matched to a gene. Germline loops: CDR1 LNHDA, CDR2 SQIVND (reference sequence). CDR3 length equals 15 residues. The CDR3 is CASTSLDREYQPQHF. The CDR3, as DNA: TGTGCCAGTACCTCTCTGGACAGGGAATATCAGCCCCAGCATTTT.

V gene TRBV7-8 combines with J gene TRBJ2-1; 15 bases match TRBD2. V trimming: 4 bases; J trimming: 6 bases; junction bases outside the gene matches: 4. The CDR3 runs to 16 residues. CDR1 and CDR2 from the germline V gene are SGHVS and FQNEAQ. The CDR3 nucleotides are TGTGCCAGCAGCTCCGGGACTAGCGGGGGGTTCAATGAGCAGTTCTTC. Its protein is CASSSGTSGGFNEQFF.

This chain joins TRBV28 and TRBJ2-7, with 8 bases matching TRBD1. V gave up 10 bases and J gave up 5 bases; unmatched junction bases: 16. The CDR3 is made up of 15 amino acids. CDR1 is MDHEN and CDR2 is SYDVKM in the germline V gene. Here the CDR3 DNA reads TGTGCCACCAAGTTGCCGGACAGGGAGGCGAACGAGCAGTACTTC. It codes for CATKLPDREANEQYF.

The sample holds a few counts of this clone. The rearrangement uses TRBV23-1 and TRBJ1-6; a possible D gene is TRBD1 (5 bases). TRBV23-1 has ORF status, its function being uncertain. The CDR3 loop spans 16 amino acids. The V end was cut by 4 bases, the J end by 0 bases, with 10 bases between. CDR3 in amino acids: CASSLVRVSYNSPLHF. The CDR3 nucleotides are TGCGCCAGCAGTCTGGTCAGGGTCTCCTATAATTCACCCCTCCACTTT.

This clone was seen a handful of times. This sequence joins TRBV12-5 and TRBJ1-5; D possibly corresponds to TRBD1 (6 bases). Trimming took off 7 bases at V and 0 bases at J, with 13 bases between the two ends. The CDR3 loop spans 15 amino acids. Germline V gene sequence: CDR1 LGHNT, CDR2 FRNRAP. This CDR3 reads CASVSGGYSNQPQHF. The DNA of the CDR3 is TGTGCTAGTGTTTCTGGGGGCTATAGCAATCAGCCCCAGCATTTT.